Shown below are 28 T cell receptor beta chains from a single sample sequenced in a study of blood T cell repertoires in COVID-19 (dated by TCRdb to 2018 to 2020). The library was made by the immunoSEQ multiplex PCR assay. The table comes from immuneACCESS by way of TCRdb, which keeps in-frame sequences with V and J called. Part of the clones is missing from these tables; in studies checked, under half for an unresolved V gene and the rest for unknown reasons. The sample yields some 230,000 clones; more than 75% were counted once. Of the sample, around 0.89% is held by the ten largest clones. The specimen sequenced was peripheral blood. These receptors originate from a man aged 35 to 55 with acute or convalescent COVID-19.

The chain has TRBV28 and TRBJ2-6; 7 positions agree with TRBD1. J gave up 2 bases and V 2 bases, and 0 bases lay outside the gene matches. This CDR3 comprises 15 residues. The V gene's germline CDR1 is MDHEN and CDR2 SYDVKM. The CDR3: CASSLQGAGANVLTF. CDR3 nucleotide sequence: TGTGCCAGCAGTTTACAGGGGGCTGGGGCCAACGTCCTGACTTTC.

The chain uses TRBV3-1 (or the pseudogene TRBV3-2) and TRBJ2-3; D gene ambiguous. The CDR3 runs 15 residues. CDR1 is LGHDT and CDR2 is YNNKEL in the germline V gene (reference sequence). The ends were cut back, 1 base at V and 2 bases at J, with 10 bases in the middle. The CDR3 nucleotides read TGTGCCAGCAGCCAAGGGGCAAGCCCCACAGATACGCAGTATTTT. This translates into CASSQGASPTDTQYF.

This clone has only one observation. This CDR3 is also generated by other DNA sequences in the sample. The V call is TRBV5-1, the J call TRBJ1-1; a possible D gene is TRBD1 (5 bases). V was pared by 8 bases and J by 4 bases, with 15 bases between. The CDR3 covers 13 residues. Germline values: CDR1 SGHRS, CDR2 YFSETQ. For the CDR3, the DNA is TGCGCCAGTAGGACGTCAGGGTCCACTGAAGCTTTCTTT. Encoded protein: CASRTSGSTEAFF.

CDR3 bases: TGTGCCAGCTCTCCTACTAGCGGGGCCACGTACGAGCAGTACTTC. It codes for CASSPTSGATYEQYF. V is TRBV18 and J is TRBJ2-7, with 10 bases fitting TRBD2. The J segment lost 4 bases and the V segment lost 6 bases, leaving 9 bases of the junction unmatched. The CDR3 length is 15 residues. Germline V gene data show CDR1 as KGHSH and CDR2 as LQKENI.

This clone appeared a single time. V usage is TRBV11-2 and J usage is TRBJ2-1; 8 bases align to TRBD2. J gave up 8 bases and V 5 bases, and 8 bases lay outside the gene matches. CDR3 length equals 14 residues. Germline V gives CDR1 SGHAT, CDR2 FQNNGV. DNA for the CDR3: TGTGCCAGCAGCCCCCGGGGGGGCGTATATGAGCAGTTCTTC. It is translated as CASSPRGGVYEQFF.

The chain links TRBV2 to TRBJ1-6; 8 bases agree with TRBD1. CDR1 and CDR2 from the germline V gene are SNHLY and FYNNEI. CDR3 size: 15 residues. V gave up 6 bases and J gave up 7 bases; unmatched junction bases: 8. The CDR3 nucleotides are TGTGCCAGCAGGGCCCCCGGGACAGGCAATTCACCCCTCCACTTT. It codes for CASRAPGTGNSPLHF.

The count of this clone is one. The chain carries TRBV7-9 and TRBJ2-3, with D unclear. The CDR3 consists of 13 residues. Looked up from germline, CDR1 is SEHNR and CDR2 is FQNEAQ (reference sequence). Trimming took 5 bases from V and 0 from J, leaving 6 bases between them. CDR3 residues: CASSLYSTDTQYF. CDR3 DNA sequence: TGTGCCAGCAGCCTCTATAGCACAGATACGCAGTATTTT.

This chain joins TRBV9 and TRBJ2-6, with a tentative D call TRBD1 (5 bases). Germline V gene sequence: CDR1 SGDLS, CDR2 YYNGEE. V lost 4 bases and J lost 2, with 16 bases in between. The CDR3 has 17 residues. The CDR3: CASSNPGQGTGANVLTF. The CDR3 region has the DNA TGTGCCAGCAGCAACCCAGGGCAGGGAACTGGGGCCAACGTCCTGACTTTC.

V gene TRBV5-4 combines with J gene TRBJ2-1; D perhaps matches TRBD2 (5 bases). Trimming removed 0 bases from V and 7 bases from J, with 8 bases in between. The length of the CDR3 is 13 residues. Germline CDR1 and CDR2: SGHNT and YYREEE (reference sequence). CDR3 sequence (DNA): TGTGCCAGCAGCTTGGTAGCGTCGAATGAGCAGTTCTTC. Translation: CASSLVASNEQFF.

The rearrangement links TRBV3-1 (or the pseudogene TRBV3-2) to TRBJ1-3; D is unclear. Per the germline V gene, CDR1 is LGHDT and CDR2 is YNNKEL (reference sequence). The CDR3 is made up of 15 amino acids. Between the trimmed V and J ends, which lost 4 bases and 4 bases, there was a span of 14 bases. The CDR3 coding sequence is TGTGCCAGCAGCCGCTCGAGGAGTCAAGGAAACACCATATATTTT. Amino acid sequence: CASSRSRSQGNTIYF.

This clone has a single count. The chain combines TRBV19 with TRBJ2-1; D may be TRBD1 (6 bases). CDR1 is LNHDA, CDR2 SQIVND, per germline (reference sequence). V lost 0 bases, J lost 2 bases, and 11 bases lay in between. The CDR3 has 16 amino acids. The CDR3 DNA reads TGTGCCAGTAGTATAGATGTAAGGGGGACCTACAATGAGCAGTTCTTC. As protein: CASSIDVRGTYNEQFF.

This clone was found a few times. The J gene is TRBJ2-7, the V gene TRBV5-6; 8 positions match TRBD1. There are 15 residues in the CDR3. Germline CDR1 and CDR2: SGHDT and YYEEEE. Trimming took 1 base from V and 5 from J; bases not matched to a gene: 8. Written as DNA, the CDR3 is TGTGCCAGCAGCTTGCGACGACAGGGGACCCACGAGCAGTACTTC. Protein: CASSLRRQGTHEQYF.

This clone appeared a single time. J is TRBJ2-2 and V is TRBV27; maybe TRBD1 (6 bases). The CDR3 is made up of 14 amino acids. Germline values: CDR1 MNHEY, CDR2 SMNVEV (reference sequence). The V and J ends lost 5 bases and 2 bases respectively, with 9 bases between them. The CDR3 protein is CASSLQGNTGELFF. In DNA form, the CDR3 reads TGTGCCAGCAGTCTACAGGGAAACACCGGGGAGCTGTTTTTT.

The rearrangement uses TRBV7-6 and TRBJ2-3, with D tentatively TRBD2 (5 bases). The CDR3 totals 13 residues. In germline, CDR1 is SGHVS, CDR2 FNYEAQ. The V end was cut by 0 bases, the J end by 4 bases, with 5 bases between. CDR3 sequence reads: CASSLAGADTQYF. As DNA, the CDR3 is TGTGCCAGCAGCTTAGCGGGAGCAGATACGCAGTATTTT. The full variable domain, with the rest looked up from reference TRBV7-6 and TRBJ2-3, is GAGVSQSPRYKVTKRGQDVALRCDPISGHVSLYWYRQALGQGPEFLTYFNYEAQQDKSGLPNDRFSAERPEGSISTLTIQRTEQRDSAMYRCASSLAGADTQYFGPGTRLTVL.

The chain's CDR3 is CASSLTSGGNEQYF. As DNA, the CDR3 is TGTGCCAGCTCTTTGACTAGCGGGGGAAACGAGCAGTACTTC. The chain carries TRBV6-6 and TRBJ2-7; the match to TRBD2 covers 12 bases. The length of the CDR3 is 14 residues. V shed 8 bases and J 5 bases; nucleotides not matched to a gene: 7. Germline V gene data show CDR1 as MNHNY and CDR2 as SVGAGI (reference sequence).

This sequence joins TRBV11-3 and TRBJ2-3; D may be TRBD1 (6 bases). The CDR3 is 14 amino acids. Germline loops: CDR1 SGHNT, CDR2 YENEEA. V lost 1 base, J lost 3 bases, and 8 bases lay in between. This CDR3 is CASSLGTATDTQYF. The CDR3 nucleotides read TGTGCCAGCAGCTTAGGGACAGCAACAGATACGCAGTATTTT.

This chain links TRBV29-1 with TRBJ2-2; D unresolved. Germline V lookup: CDR1 SQVTM, CDR2 ANQGSEA. V gave up 5 bases and J gave up 7 bases, with 14 bases separating them. The CDR3 has 13 residues. For the CDR3, the DNA is TGCAGCGTTCCCAAGAACGACTTCGGGGAGCTGTTTTTT. Protein product: CSVPKNDFGELFF.

J is TRBJ2-2 and V is TRBV19; D might be TRBD1 (6 bases). Germline loops: CDR1 LNHDA, CDR2 SQIVND (reference sequence). This CDR3 is 16 amino acids long. V was cut by 2 bases and J by 4 bases, with 14 bases left in between. CDR3 sequence (DNA): TGTGCCAGTAGTATAATCGGCGCAGGGGTCACCGGGGAGCTGTTTTTT. Translating gives CASSIIGAGVTGELFF. The variable domain in full, with the rest retrieved from reference TRBV19 and TRBJ2-2, is DGGITQSPKYLFRKEGQNVTLSCEQNLNHDAMYWYRQDPGQGLRLIYYSQIVNDFQKGDIAEGYSVSREKKESFPLTVTSAQKNPTAFYLCASSIIGAGVTGELFFGEGSRLTVL.

The chain is built from TRBV6-5 and TRBJ2-7; D perhaps matches TRBD1 (6 bases). Trimming removed 6 bases at V and 5 bases at J, with 11 bases between. Germline CDR1 reads MNHEY; CDR2 reads SVGAGI. The CDR3 consists of 12 residues. The CDR3 is CASRPTGDEQYF. The CDR3 DNA reads TGTGCCAGCAGGCCGACAGGAGACGAGCAGTACTTC.

The chain uses TRBV7-3 and TRBJ2-5; 10 nucleotides agree with TRBD2. Trimming removed 6 bases from V and 5 bases from J; junction bases left unmatched: 6. The CDR3 is made up of 14 amino acids. Germline CDR1 is SGHTA and CDR2 is FQGTGA. The CDR3 bases are TGTGCCAGCAGTTCCCCGGGACTAGCGGAGACCCAGTACTTC. This encodes CASSSPGLAETQYF.

J is TRBJ2-3 and V is TRBV3-1 (or the pseudogene TRBV3-2), with 9 bases that match TRBD1. The CDR3 length is 18 residues. Germline trimming cut 0 bases from V and 3 bases from J; bases unmatched to any gene: 10. Germline V gene sequence: CDR1 LGHDT, CDR2 YNNKEL (reference sequence). CDR3 protein: CASSQDLDRGIRTDTQYF. DNA of the CDR3: TGTGCCAGCAGCCAAGATCTGGACAGGGGAATTAGAACAGATACGCAGTATTTT.

This clone occurred once. This chain joins TRBV27 and TRBJ2-1; D is unresolved. Germline CDR1 and CDR2: MNHEY and SMNVEV (reference sequence). This CDR3 region has 13 residues. Trimming removed 6 bases from V and 6 bases from J, with 12 bases in between. Here the CDR3 reads CASSLLGLNEQFF. The CDR3 coding sequence is TGTGCCAGCAGCCTGCTGGGCCTCAATGAGCAGTTCTTC.

DNA of the CDR3: TGTGCCAGCAGTGAAGAATCGAGGACAGGGGTTTCACCCCTCCACTTT. It is translated as CASSEESRTGVSPLHF. The V call is TRBV6-1, the J call TRBJ1-6; TRBD1 matches at 9 bases. This CDR3 has 16 residues. Trimming removed 1 base from V and 9 bases from J; junction bases left unmatched: 7. The germline V gene encodes CDR1 MNHNS and CDR2 SASEGT.

V and J are TRBV6-1 and TRBJ1-6; D is perhaps TRBD1 (5 bases). The V gene's germline CDR1 is MNHNS and CDR2 SASEGT. V was pared by 3 bases and J by 9 bases, with 21 bases between. This CDR3 spans 17 amino acids. The CDR3 loop reads CASSDLGQGTFGSPLHF. Written as DNA, the CDR3 is TGTGCCAGCAGTGACCTAGGGCAGGGTACCTTTGGTTCACCCCTCCACTTT.

The V gene is TRBV9, the J gene TRBJ2-5, with a tentative D call TRBD2 (6 bases). V gave up 0 bases and J gave up 4 bases, with 19 bases separating them. The CDR3 covers 17 residues. Germline V gene data show CDR1 as SGDLS and CDR2 as YYNGEE. The CDR3 protein is CASSVVGGVPLGETQYF. DNA of the CDR3: TGTGCCAGCAGCGTAGTCGGCGGGGTACCCCTGGGAGAGACCCAGTACTTC.

The CDR3 nucleotides are TGTGCCAGCAGCTTACCTTGGCAGGGAAATTTGAATGAGCAGTTCTTC. Translation gives CASSLPWQGNLNEQFF. The chain has TRBV7-6 and TRBJ2-1; D may be TRBD1 (5 bases). The CDR3 length is 16 residues. Germline CDR1 is SGHVS and CDR2 is FNYEAQ. V was shortened by 2 bases and J by 7 bases, with 18 bases between the two germline ends.

This chain links TRBV19 with TRBJ1-6, with D possibly TRBD1 on 5 matching bases. Trimming pared 3 bases from V and 8 bases from J, leaving 11 bases between. The CDR3 is 14 residues long. Germline V lookup: CDR1 LNHDA, CDR2 SQIVND (reference sequence). The CDR3 loop reads CASSMAGRDSPLHF. The CDR3 coding sequence is TGTGCCAGTAGTATGGCAGGGCGTGATTCACCCCTCCACTTT.

V gene TRBV28 combines with J gene TRBJ1-2; unclear D gene. CDR1 is MDHEN and CDR2 is SYDVKM in the germline V gene. This CDR3 contains 13 residues. V gave up 5 bases and J gave up 9 bases, with 16 bases separating them. CDR3 in amino acids: CASSHVTGYSYTF. The DNA for the CDR3 is TGTGCCAGCAGTCACGTGACCGGGTACAGCTACACCTTC.